This record concerns one TCR beta chain sequence. Its specificity is not known. The CDR3 contains 15 residues. Per the germline V gene, CDR1 is LNHDA and CDR2 is SQIVND (reference sequence). Trimming took off 1 base at V and 5 bases at J, with 11 bases between the two ends. This specimen comes from a study of T cells in localized non-small cell lung cancer. Findings and limits, study-wide: Sequencing was limited to one tumor region, leaving the possibility of heterogeneity open. The study found T cell clonality highest in uninvolved adjacent lung, above tumor.

Produced via immunoSEQ multiplex PCR; TCRdb's table is partial and in-frame only. The table includes 70,000 to 95,000 clones, more than 75% detected once. The material was PBMCs, obtained before any cancer treatment. This chain connects TRBV19 to TRBJ1-4, with TRBD1 as a possible D gene (5 bases). The TCR was taken from a woman between 40 and 69 years old with stage II squamous cell lung carcinoma. CDR3 coding DNA: TGTGCCAGTAGTATAGCCCCAGGGAGGAATGAAAAACTGTTTTTT. It yields the protein CASSIAPGRNEKLFF.